What follows are 23 T cell receptor beta chains derived from one specimen sequenced in a study of shared clonotypes between healthy human individuals. TCRdb's table, derived via immunoSEQ multiplex PCR, lists solely in-frame clones and lacks some. The sample holds roughly 2.2 million clones; under 95% are singletons and the top ten take around 0.4%. The sequenced material came from naive CD4+ T cells from PBMCs. Subset described: CD45RA+ positively selected. All receptors come from a man between 18 and 35 years old in good health. Some clones in this sample may be carry-over from other donors' samples.

The chain joins TRBV6-1 to TRBJ1-1; the match to TRBD1 covers 11 bases. CDR3 length: 14 residues. CDR1 is MNHNS, CDR2 SASEGT, per germline. V shed 5 bases and J 2 bases; nucleotides not matched to a gene: 1. Here the CDR3 DNA reads TGTGCCAGCAGTCGGACAGGGGGCAACACTGAAGCTTTCTTT. It specifies CASSRTGGNTEAFF.

V usage is TRBV11-2 and J usage is TRBJ2-7, with D maybe TRBD2 (6 bases). Per germline, CDR1 SGHAT and CDR2 FQNNGV. This CDR3 is built from 14 residues. Between the trimmed V and J ends, which lost 5 bases and 3 bases, there was a span of 14 bases. The CDR3 DNA follows: TGTGCCAGCAGCACCGAGCGGGCAGACTACGAGCAGTACTTC. Protein product: CASSTERADYEQYF.

Note on this clone: Other DNA sequences in this sample translate to the same CDR3. This chain joins TRBV7-9 and TRBJ2-1; D unclear. Per the germline V gene, CDR1 is SEHNR and CDR2 is FQNEAQ (reference sequence). The V and J ends lost 3 bases and 7 bases respectively, with 7 bases between them. This CDR3 region has 12 residues. CDR3 loop: CASSFGENEQFF. The DNA of the CDR3 is TGTGCCAGCAGCTTCGGTGAGAATGAGCAGTTCTTC.

This chain joins TRBV4-3 and TRBJ2-1; TRBD2 aligns across 7 bases. J lost 3 bases, V lost 0 bases, and 8 bases had no gene match. The germline CDR1 and CDR2 sequences are LGHNA and YSLEER. The CDR3 consists of 17 residues. CDR3 loop: CASSQEAGASGYNEQFF. The CDR3 coding sequence is TGCGCCAGCAGCCAAGAGGCGGGAGCTAGCGGCTACAATGAGCAGTTCTTC.

As to this clone: This sample also contains other DNA sequences that code for the same CDR3. V gene TRBV7-3 combines with J gene TRBJ2-3; possibly TRBD2 for D (6 bases). V was trimmed by 2 bases and J by 3 bases, leaving 9 bases between them. The germline CDR1 and CDR2 sequences are SGHTA and FQGTGA. This CDR3 spans 14 amino acids. CDR3 region: CASSLGLATDTQYF. The CDR3 DNA reads as TGTGCCAGCAGCTTAGGGCTAGCGACAGATACGCAGTATTTT.

This chain links TRBV19 with TRBJ2-5, with D perhaps matching TRBD1 (6 bases). CDR3 length equals 12 residues. The germline V gene has CDR1 LNHDA and CDR2 SQIVND (reference sequence). The V end lost 4 bases, the J end lost 3 bases, and 6 bases lay between the germline ends. The CDR3 spells CASSNREETQYF. CDR3 coding DNA: TGTGCCAGTAGTAACAGGGAAGAGACCCAGTACTTC.

The V and J genes are TRBV29-1 and TRBJ1-3, with D perhaps TRBD1 (6 bases). The V end lost 6 bases, the J end lost 0 bases, and 12 bases lay between the germline ends. Germline V gene data show CDR1 as SQVTM and CDR2 as ANQGSEA. The CDR3 consists of 14 residues. The CDR3 sequence: CSVQGLLSGNTIYF. CDR3 DNA sequence: TGCAGCGTGCAGGGGCTTCTCTCTGGAAACACCATATATTTT.

The CDR3 region is CASSYSRTRGGYTF. CDR3 coding DNA: TGTGCCAGCAGTTACTCACGGACTCGCGGTGGCTACACCTTC. The V call is TRBV6-5, the J call TRBJ1-2, with D unresolved. Germline assignment: CDR1 MNHEY and CDR2 SVGAGI. Trimming cost V 0 bases and J 7 bases, with 12 bases left between them. The CDR3 is 14 amino acids.

V and J are TRBV5-1 and TRBJ2-5; D is unclear. Germline V gene data show CDR1 as SGHRS and CDR2 as YFSETQ. The V end lost 2 bases, the J end lost 5 bases, and 16 bases lay between the germline ends. This CDR3 region has 15 residues. The CDR3 is CASSLNPSLDETQYF. The CDR3 bases are TGCGCCAGCAGCTTAAATCCTTCCCTCGACGAGACCCAGTACTTC.

The genes are TRBV5-8 and TRBJ2-5; either TRBD1 or TRBD2 may supply D (5 bases each). Trimming pared 4 bases from V and 1 base from J, leaving 8 bases between. Germline V gene lookup returns CDR1 SGHTS and CDR2 YDEGEE. This CDR3 contains 13 residues. Here the CDR3 DNA reads TGTGCCAGCAGCCGGGACGGCCAAGAGACCCAGTACTTC. Translated: CASSRDGQETQYF. Filled out from reference TRBV5-8 and TRBJ2-5, the complete variable domain reads EAGVTQSPTHLIKTRGQQATLRCSPISGHTSVYWYQQALGLGLQFLLWYDEGEERNRGNFPPRFSGRQFPNYSSELNVNALELEDSALYLCASSRDGQETQYFGPGTRLLVL.

The rearrangement links TRBV7-2 to TRBJ1-1; 7 bases match TRBD1. The CDR3 contains 15 residues. After removal of 4 bases from V and 1 base from J, the junction contained 6 bases not matched to a gene. CDR1 and CDR2 from the germline V gene are SGHTA and FQGNSA. The CDR3 spells CASSSLGTANTEAFF. The CDR3 DNA reads TGTGCCAGCAGCTCCCTTGGGACAGCGAACACTGAAGCTTTCTTT.

Regarding this clone: With a much larger clone just one base away, this may be a read error. Other DNA sequences in this specimen translate into the identical CDR3. This chain connects TRBV9 to TRBJ2-1; 8 bases line up with TRBD2. The V and J ends lost 2 bases and 0 bases, in that order; junction bases with no gene match: 1. The CDR3 is 15 amino acids. Germline V gene data show CDR1 as SGDLS and CDR2 as YYNGEE. In nucleotides, the CDR3 is TGTGCCAGCAGCGTTAGCGGGAACTCCTACAATGAGCAGTTCTTC. The encoded protein is CASSVSGNSYNEQFF.

This chain connects TRBV5-1 to TRBJ1-1, with D possibly being TRBD1 (5 bases). The germline gives CDR1 SGHRS, CDR2 YFSETQ. The CDR3 is 16 residues long. With 0 bases removed from V and 0 bases from J, the gap between germline ends came to 12 bases. The CDR3 coding sequence is TGCGCCAGCAGCTTGGAGGTGGGGACGGTGAACACTGAAGCTTTCTTT. This sequence encodes CASSLEVGTVNTEAFF.

The chain carries TRBV23-1 and TRBJ2-1, with D possibly matching TRBD2 (5 bases). TRBV23-1 is an ORF for which the function is uncertain. V dropped 8 bases and J dropped 16 bases, with 21 bases sitting between them. This CDR3 is built from 12 residues. CDR3 sequence (DNA): TGCGCCAGCTGCGGGCGTGATCACCCCTCCTTCTTC. Protein sequence: CASCGRDHPSFF.

This clone was seen only once. The CDR3 protein is CASSQGRNSYNSPLHF. CDR3 DNA: TGCGCCAGCAGCCAAGGGAGGAACTCCTATAATTCACCCCTCCACTTT. J is TRBJ1-6 and V is TRBV4-3, with unresolved D. V was trimmed by 1 base and J by 0 bases, leaving 7 bases between them. This CDR3 is built from 16 residues. Germline V gene lookup returns CDR1 LGHNA and CDR2 YSLEER.

The V call is TRBV14, the J call TRBJ2-7; perhaps TRBD2 as D (6 bases). The ends were cut back, 1 base at V and 0 bases at J, with 13 bases in the middle. Germline CDR1 and CDR2: SGHDN and FVKESK. CDR3 length: 16 amino acids. In nucleotides, the CDR3 is TGTGCCAGCAGCCAAGCCCCGGGACTGACCTCCTACGAGCAGTACTTC. It translates to CASSQAPGLTSYEQYF.

J is TRBJ1-2 and V is TRBV28; tentative D call: TRBD1 (5 bases). CDR1 and CDR2 from the germline V gene are MDHEN and SYDVKM. Trimming cost V 5 bases and J 5 bases, with 18 bases left between them. The CDR3 covers 15 residues. The CDR3 spells CASSPSFGAGYGYTF. The CDR3 coding sequence is TGTGCCAGCAGTCCGAGCTTTGGGGCAGGGTATGGCTACACCTTC.

The chain couples TRBV2 to TRBJ2-3; tentative D call: TRBD2 (7 bases). The CDR3 covers 16 residues. Deletions cut 6 bases from V and 1 base from J, with 17 bases between. Germline loops: CDR1 SNHLY, CDR2 FYNNEI. The CDR3: CASSLGGAIRTDTQYF. For the CDR3, the DNA is TGTGCCAGCAGCCTGGGGGGGGCTATACGCACAGATACGCAGTATTTT.

The chain carries TRBV18 and TRBJ2-7; D not resolved. The CDR3 is 15 amino acids. Germline CDR1 is KGHSH and CDR2 is LQKENI. Trimming pared 0 bases from V and 4 bases from J, leaving 13 bases between. CDR3 nucleotide sequence: TGTGCCAGCTCACCACCCCCAACGCCTTATTACGAGCAGTACTTC. It encodes CASSPPPTPYYEQYF.

This clone was detected once. V usage is TRBV5-1 and J usage is TRBJ2-2; no clear D. This CDR3 spans 17 amino acids. CDR1 is SGHRS, CDR2 YFSETQ, per germline. With 4 bases removed from V and 0 bases from J, the gap between germline ends came to 16 bases. This CDR3 is CASSPRSSSPNTGELFF. For the CDR3, the DNA is TGCGCCAGCAGCCCCCGTTCAAGCAGCCCGAACACCGGGGAGCTGTTTTTT.

The chain joins TRBV18 to TRBJ2-3; a weak D match, TRBD2 (5 bases). Germline V gene data show CDR1 as KGHSH and CDR2 as LQKENI. The CDR3 sequence is 16 residues long. The ends were cut back, 6 bases at V and 1 base at J, with 17 bases in the middle. The CDR3 loop reads CASSFQKEVGTDTQYF. The CDR3 coding sequence is TGTGCCAGCTCGTTCCAAAAGGAGGTTGGCACAGATACGCAGTATTTT.

This chain connects TRBV28 to TRBJ2-4; D gene unclear. The CDR3 totals 16 residues. Germline lookup yields CDR1 MDHEN and CDR2 SYDVKM. V was trimmed by 5 bases and J by 3 bases, leaving 17 bases between them. CDR3: CASSTFRPLRKNIQYF. CDR3 DNA: TGTGCCAGCAGTACTTTTCGTCCTTTACGCAAAAACATTCAGTACTTC.

The V gene is TRBV7-2, the J gene TRBJ2-1, with D possibly being TRBD1 (7 bases). Trimming cost V 1 base and J 9 bases, with 16 bases left between them. This CDR3 is built from 15 residues. Germline loops: CDR1 SGHTA, CDR2 FQGNSA. The CDR3 sequence is CASSLVSGQGGEQFF. The CDR3 DNA sequence: TGTGCCAGCAGCTTAGTTAGCGGCCAGGGGGGTGAGCAGTTCTTC.